Sequencing of this T cell receptor beta chain was carried out in a study of T cell responses to AZD1222 COVID-19 vaccine. The study, taken as a whole, reports: The breadth and depth of Spike-specific TCRs increased once two AZD1222 doses had been given.

A remark on this clone: Its antigen is currently unknown.

Generated by immunoSEQ multiplex PCR, the TCRdb table keeps only in-frame clones and is missing some. This table has about 150,000 clones, approximately 90% appearing once. Trimming left V 1 base short and J 0 bases short, with 9 bases between. The CDR3 has 15 amino acids. Germline V gives CDR1 SGHTA, CDR2 FQGNSA. The chain recombines TRBV7-2 with TRBJ1-2; no definite D call. The material sequenced was peripheral blood, taken on day 0 of AZD1222 vaccination. This TCR was sampled from an adult in good health. CDR3 loop: CASSLGGTPNYGYTF. The CDR3 nucleotides read TGTGCCAGCAGCTTAGGGGGTACACCTAACTATGGCTACACCTTC.